Below, one TCR beta chain is given with its context. Its antigen is currently unknown. The CDR3 sequence is 14 residues long. CDR1 and CDR2 from the germline V gene are MNHEY and SVGAGI. Trimming removed 4 bases at V and 1 base at J, with 7 bases between. The data were obtained in a study of cytomegalovirus exposure and HLA in healthy donors. Study results and caveats: The authors later found most CMV-associated TCR beta chains appeared HLA-restricted. Rarity characterized most TCR sequences, yet some public TCRs appeared in many donors. Solely CMV serostatus was available to characterize immune exposure.

The PCR had 60 Vbeta and 13 Jbeta primers. Profiled with immunoSEQ multiplex PCR; TCRdb holds only in-frame clones, not every one. The profile shows over 75,000 clones, roughly nine tenths of them singletons. This receptor was identified in a young man in good health and CMV-seropositive. V is TRBV6-5 and J is TRBJ2-2; D not resolved. Specimen: PBMCs. DNA for the CDR3: TGTGCCAGCAGTTTATACGGGAACACCGGGGAGCTGTTTTTT. Encoded protein: CASSLYGNTGELFF.